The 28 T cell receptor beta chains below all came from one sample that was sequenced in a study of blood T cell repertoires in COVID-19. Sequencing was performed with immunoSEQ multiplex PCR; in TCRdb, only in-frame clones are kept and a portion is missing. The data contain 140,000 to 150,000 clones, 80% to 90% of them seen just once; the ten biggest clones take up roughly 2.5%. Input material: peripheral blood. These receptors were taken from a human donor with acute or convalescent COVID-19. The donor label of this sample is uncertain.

The CDR3 region is CASSLGTGGGSPLHF. CDR3 bases: TGCGCCAGCAGCCTAGGGACAGGGGGAGGTTCACCCCTCCACTTT. The chain employs TRBV5-1 and TRBJ1-6; 11 bases line up with TRBD1. Germline CDR1 is SGHRS and CDR2 is YFSETQ. The CDR3 contains 15 residues. Trimming at V came to 4 bases and at J to 9 bases, leaving 6 bases not matched to a gene.

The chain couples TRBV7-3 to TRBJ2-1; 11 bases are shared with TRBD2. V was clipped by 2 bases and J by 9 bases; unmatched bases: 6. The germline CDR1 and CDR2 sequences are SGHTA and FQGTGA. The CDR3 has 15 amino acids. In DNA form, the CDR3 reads TGTGCCAGCAGCTTATTTAGCGGGGGGGCCGGTGAGCAGTTCTTC. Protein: CASSLFSGGAGEQFF.

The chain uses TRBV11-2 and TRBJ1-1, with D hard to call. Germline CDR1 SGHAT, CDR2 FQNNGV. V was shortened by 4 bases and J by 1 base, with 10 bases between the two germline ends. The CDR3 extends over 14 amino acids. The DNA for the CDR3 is TGTGCCAGCAGCTCCGTTCAGCGGAACACTGAAGCTTTCTTT. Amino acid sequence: CASSSVQRNTEAFF.

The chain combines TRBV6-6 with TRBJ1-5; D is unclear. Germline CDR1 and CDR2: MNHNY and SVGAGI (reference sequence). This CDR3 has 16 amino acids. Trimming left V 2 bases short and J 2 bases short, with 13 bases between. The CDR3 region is CASSYGPYRGNQPQHF. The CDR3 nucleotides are TGTGCCAGCAGTTACGGTCCATACCGCGGCAATCAGCCCCAGCATTTT.

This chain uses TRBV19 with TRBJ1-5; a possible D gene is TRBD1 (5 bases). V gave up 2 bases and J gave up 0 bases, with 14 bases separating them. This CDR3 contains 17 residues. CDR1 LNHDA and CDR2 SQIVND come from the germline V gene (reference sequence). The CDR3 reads CASSIILGQNSNQPQHF. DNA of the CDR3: TGTGCCAGTAGTATAATCTTGGGGCAGAATAGCAATCAGCCCCAGCATTTT.

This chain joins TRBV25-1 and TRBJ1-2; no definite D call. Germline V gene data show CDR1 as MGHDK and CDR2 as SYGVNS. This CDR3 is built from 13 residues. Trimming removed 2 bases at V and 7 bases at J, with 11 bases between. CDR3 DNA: TGTGCCAGCAGTGAAACCGGGTTTGGTGGCTACACCTTC. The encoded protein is CASSETGFGGYTF.

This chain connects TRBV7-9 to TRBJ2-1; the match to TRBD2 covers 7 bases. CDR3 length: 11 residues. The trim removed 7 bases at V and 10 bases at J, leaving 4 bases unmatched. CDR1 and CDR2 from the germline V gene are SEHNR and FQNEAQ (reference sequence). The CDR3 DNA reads TGTGCCAGCACCGCCGGGGGGGAGCAGTTCTTC. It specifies CASTAGGEQFF. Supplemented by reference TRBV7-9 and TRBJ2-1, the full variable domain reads DTGVSQNPRHKITKRGQNVTFRCDPISEHNRLYWYRQTLGQGPEFLTYFQNEAQLEKSRLLSDRFSAERPKGSFSTLEIQRTEQGDSAMYLCASTAGGEQFFGPGTRLTVL.

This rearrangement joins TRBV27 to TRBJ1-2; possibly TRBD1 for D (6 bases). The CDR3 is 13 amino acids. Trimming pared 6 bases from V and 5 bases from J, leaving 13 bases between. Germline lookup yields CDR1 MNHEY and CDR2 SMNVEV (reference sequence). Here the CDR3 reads CASSGTPRYGYTF. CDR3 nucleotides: TGTGCCAGCAGCGGGACACCCAGATATGGCTACACCTTC.

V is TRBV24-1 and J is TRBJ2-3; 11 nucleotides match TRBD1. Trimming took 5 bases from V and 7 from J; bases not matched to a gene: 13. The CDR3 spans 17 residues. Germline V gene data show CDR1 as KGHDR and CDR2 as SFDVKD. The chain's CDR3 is CATSALTRDRGIYTQYF. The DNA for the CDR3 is TGTGCCACCAGTGCCCTGACCCGGGACAGGGGGATCTATACGCAGTATTTT.

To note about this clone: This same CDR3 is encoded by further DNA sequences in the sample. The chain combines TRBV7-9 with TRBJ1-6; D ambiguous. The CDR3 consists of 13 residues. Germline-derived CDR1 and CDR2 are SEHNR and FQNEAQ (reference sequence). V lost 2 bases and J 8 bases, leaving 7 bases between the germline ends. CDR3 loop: CASSLREDSPLHF. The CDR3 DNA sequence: TGTGCCAGCAGCTTAAGAGAGGATTCACCCCTCCACTTT.

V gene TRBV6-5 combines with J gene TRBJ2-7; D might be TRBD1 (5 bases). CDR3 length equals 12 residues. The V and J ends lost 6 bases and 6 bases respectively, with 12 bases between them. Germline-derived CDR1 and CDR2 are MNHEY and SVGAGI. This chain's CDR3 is CASSIPGFEQYF. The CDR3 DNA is TGTGCCAGCAGCATTCCAGGGTTCGAGCAGTACTTC.

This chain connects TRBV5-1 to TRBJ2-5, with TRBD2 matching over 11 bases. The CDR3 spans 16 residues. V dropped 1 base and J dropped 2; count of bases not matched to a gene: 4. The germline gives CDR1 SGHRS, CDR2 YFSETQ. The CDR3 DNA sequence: TGCGCCAGCAGCTTGTGGTTAGCGGGGGGGCAAGAGACCCAGTACTTC. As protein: CASSLWLAGGQETQYF.

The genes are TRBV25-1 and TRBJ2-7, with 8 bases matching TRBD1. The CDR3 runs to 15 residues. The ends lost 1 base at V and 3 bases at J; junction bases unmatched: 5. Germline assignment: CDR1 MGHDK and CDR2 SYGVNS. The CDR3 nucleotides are TGTGCCAGCAGTGAATGGTGGACAGGGCACTACGAGCAGTACGTC. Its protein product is CASSEWWTGHYEQYV.

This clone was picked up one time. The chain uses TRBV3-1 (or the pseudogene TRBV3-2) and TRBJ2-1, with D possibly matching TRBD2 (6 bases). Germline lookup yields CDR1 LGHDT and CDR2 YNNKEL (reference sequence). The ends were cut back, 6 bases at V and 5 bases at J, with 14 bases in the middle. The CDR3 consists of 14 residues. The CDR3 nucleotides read TGTGCCAGCAGTCGGGGGATAGTCAACAATGAGCAGTTCTTC. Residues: CASSRGIVNNEQFF.

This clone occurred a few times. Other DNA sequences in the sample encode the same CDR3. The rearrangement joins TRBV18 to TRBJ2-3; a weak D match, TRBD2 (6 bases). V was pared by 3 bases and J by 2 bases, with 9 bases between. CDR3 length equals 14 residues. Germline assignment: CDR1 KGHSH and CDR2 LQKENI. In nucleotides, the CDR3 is TGTGCCAGCTCACCTAGCGGACTCACAGATACGCAGTATTTT. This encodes CASSPSGLTDTQYF. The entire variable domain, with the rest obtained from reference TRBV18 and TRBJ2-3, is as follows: NAGVMQNPRHLVRRRGQEARLRCSPMKGHSHVYWYRQLPEEGLKFMVYLQKENIIDESGMPKERFSAEFPKEGPSILRIQQVVRGDSAAYFCASSPSGLTDTQYFGPGTRLTVL.

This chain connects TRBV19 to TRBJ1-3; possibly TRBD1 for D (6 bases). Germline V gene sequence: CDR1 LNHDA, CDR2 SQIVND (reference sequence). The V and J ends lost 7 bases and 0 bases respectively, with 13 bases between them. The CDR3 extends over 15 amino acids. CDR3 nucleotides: TGTGCCAGTACGGACAGAACCAACTCTGGAAACACCATATATTTT. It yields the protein CASTDRTNSGNTIYF.

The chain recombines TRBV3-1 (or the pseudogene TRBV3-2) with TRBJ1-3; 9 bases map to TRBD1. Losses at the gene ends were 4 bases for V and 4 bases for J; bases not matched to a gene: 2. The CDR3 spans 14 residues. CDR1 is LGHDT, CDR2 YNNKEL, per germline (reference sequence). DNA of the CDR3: TGTGCCAGCAGCCTCGGGACAGGGGGAAACACCATATATTTT. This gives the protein CASSLGTGGNTIYF.

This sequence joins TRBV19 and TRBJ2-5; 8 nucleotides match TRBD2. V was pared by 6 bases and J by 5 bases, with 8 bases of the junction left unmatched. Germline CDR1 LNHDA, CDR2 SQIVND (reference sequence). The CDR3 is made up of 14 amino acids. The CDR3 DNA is TGTGCCAGTAGACTAGCGGACGATAAGGAGACCCAGTACTTC. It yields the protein CASRLADDKETQYF.

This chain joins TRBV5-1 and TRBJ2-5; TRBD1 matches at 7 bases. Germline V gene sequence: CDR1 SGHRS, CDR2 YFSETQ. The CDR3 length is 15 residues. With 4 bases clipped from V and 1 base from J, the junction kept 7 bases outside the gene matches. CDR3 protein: CASSLGDRPQETQYF. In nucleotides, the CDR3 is TGCGCCAGCAGCCTGGGGGACAGACCCCAAGAGACCCAGTACTTC.

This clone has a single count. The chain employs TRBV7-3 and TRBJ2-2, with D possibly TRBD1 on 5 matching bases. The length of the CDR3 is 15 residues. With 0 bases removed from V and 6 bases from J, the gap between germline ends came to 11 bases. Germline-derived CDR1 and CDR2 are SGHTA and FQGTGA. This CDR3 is CASSLTGHPSGELFF. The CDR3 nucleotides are TGTGCCAGCAGCTTAACGGGGCATCCCTCCGGGGAGCTGTTTTTT.

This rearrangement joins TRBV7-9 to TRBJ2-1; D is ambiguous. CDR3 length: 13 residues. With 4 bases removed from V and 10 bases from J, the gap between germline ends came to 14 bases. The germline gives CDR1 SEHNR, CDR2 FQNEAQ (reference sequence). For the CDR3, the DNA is TGTGCCAGCAGCTCCCTTATTTGGAGAGAGCAGTTCTTC. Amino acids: CASSSLIWREQFF. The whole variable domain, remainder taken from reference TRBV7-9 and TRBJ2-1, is DTGVSQNPRHKITKRGQNVTFRCDPISEHNRLYWYRQTLGQGPEFLTYFQNEAQLEKSRLLSDRFSAERPKGSFSTLEIQRTEQGDSAMYLCASSSLIWREQFFGPGTRLTVL.

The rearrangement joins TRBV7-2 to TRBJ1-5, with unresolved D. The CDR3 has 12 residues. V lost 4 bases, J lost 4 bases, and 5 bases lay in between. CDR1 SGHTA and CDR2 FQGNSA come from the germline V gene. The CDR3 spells CASSSLNQPQHF. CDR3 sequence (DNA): TGTGCCAGCAGCTCTCTAAATCAGCCCCAGCATTTT. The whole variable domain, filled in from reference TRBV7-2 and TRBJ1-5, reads GAGVSQSPSNKVTEKGKDVELRCDPISGHTALYWYRQSLGQGLEFLIYFQGNSAPDKSGLPSDRFSAERTGGSVSTLTIQRTQQEDSAVYLCASSSLNQPQHFGDGTRLSIL.

CDR3 bases: TGTGCCAGCAGCTTAAAAGCGGCGATCTCCTACGAGCAGTACGTC. It encodes CASSLKAAISYEQYV. The chain employs TRBV7-2 and TRBJ2-7; D might be TRBD2 (5 bases). The V end lost 2 bases, the J end lost 0 bases, and 11 bases lay between the germline ends. The CDR3 length is 15 residues. CDR1 and CDR2 from the germline V gene are SGHTA and FQGNSA.

This chain's CDR3 is CASSEAGQQNTEAFF. For the CDR3, the DNA is TGTGCCAGCAGTGAAGCGGGACAGCAGAACACTGAAGCTTTCTTT. The chain combines TRBV2 with TRBJ1-1, with 7 bases matching TRBD1. Germline CDR1 reads SNHLY; CDR2 reads FYNNEI. This CDR3 region has 15 residues. The V gene end was trimmed by 0 bases and the J gene end by 1 base; junction bases not matched to a gene: 2.

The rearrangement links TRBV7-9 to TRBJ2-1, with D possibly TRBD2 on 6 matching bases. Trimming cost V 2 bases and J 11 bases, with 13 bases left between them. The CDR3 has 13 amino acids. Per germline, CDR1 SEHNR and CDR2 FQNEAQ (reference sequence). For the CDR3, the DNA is TGTGCCAGCAGCTTACCTCCTAGCGTACAGCAGTTCTTC. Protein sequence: CASSLPPSVQQFF.

The CDR3 bases are TGTGCCAGCAGCGTAACGCGATCTAGCACAGATACGCAGTATTTT. Translated, it gives CASSVTRSSTDTQYF. The chain combines TRBV9 with TRBJ2-3, with D unresolved. Germline V gives CDR1 SGDLS, CDR2 YYNGEE. CDR3 length: 15 amino acids. V was shortened by 1 base and J by 0 bases, with 9 bases between the two germline ends.

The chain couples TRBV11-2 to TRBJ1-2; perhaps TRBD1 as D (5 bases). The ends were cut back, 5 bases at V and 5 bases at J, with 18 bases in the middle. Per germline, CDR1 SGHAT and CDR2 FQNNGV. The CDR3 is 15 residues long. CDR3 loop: CASSTPPGRAYGYTF. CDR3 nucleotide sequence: TGTGCCAGCAGCACCCCCCCGGGCAGGGCTTATGGCTACACCTTC.

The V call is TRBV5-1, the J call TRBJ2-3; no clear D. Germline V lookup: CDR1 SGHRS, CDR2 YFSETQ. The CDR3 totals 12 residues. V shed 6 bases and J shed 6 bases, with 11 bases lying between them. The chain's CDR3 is CASNGGIDTQYF. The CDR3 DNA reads TGCGCCAGCAATGGCGGAATCGATACGCAGTATTTT.